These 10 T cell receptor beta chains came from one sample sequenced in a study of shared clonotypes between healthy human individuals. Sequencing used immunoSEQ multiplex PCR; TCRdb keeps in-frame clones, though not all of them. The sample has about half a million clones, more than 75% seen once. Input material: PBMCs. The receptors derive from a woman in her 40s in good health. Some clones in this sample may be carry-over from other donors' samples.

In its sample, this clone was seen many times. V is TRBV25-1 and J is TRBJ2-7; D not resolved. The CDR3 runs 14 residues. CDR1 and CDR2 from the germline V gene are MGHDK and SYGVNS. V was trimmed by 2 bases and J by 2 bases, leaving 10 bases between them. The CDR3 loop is CASSEGRPPYEQYF. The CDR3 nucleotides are TGTGCCAGCAGTGAAGGCAGGCCCCCCTACGAGCAGTACTTC.

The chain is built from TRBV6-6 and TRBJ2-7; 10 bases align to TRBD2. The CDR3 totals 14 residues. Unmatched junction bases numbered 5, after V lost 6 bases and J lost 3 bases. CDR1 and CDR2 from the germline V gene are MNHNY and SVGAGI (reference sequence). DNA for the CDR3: TGTGCCAGCAGGTATGCTAGCGGGAGCTACGAGCAGTACTTC. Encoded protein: CASRYASGSYEQYF.

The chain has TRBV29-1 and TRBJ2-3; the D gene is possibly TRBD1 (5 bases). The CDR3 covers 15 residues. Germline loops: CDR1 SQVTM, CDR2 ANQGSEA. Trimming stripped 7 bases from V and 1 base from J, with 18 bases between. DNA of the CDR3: TGCAGCGGAGGAATCGCAGGGCCCGGCACAGATACGCAGTATTTT. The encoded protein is CSGGIAGPGTDTQYF.

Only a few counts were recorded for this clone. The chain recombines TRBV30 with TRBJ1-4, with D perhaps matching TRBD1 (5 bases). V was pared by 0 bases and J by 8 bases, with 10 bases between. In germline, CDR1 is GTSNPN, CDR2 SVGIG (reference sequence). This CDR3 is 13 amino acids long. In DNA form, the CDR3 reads TGTGCCTGGAGTGTCCAGGGAGGGGAAAAACTGTTTTTT. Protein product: CAWSVQGGEKLFF.

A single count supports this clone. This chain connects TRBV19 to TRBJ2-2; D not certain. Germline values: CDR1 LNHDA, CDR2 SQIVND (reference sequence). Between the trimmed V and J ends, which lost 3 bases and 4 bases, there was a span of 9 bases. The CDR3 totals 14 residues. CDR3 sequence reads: CASSIYTVTGELFF. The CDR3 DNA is TGTGCCAGTAGTATTTATACGGTCACCGGGGAGCTGTTTTTT.

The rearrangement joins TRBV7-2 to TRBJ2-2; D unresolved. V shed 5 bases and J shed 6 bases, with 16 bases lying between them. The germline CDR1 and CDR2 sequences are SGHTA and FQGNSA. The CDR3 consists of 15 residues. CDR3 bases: TGTGCCAGCAGCCCCCGGGTTTTGGACCCCGGGGAGCTGTTTTTT. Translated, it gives CASSPRVLDPGELFF.

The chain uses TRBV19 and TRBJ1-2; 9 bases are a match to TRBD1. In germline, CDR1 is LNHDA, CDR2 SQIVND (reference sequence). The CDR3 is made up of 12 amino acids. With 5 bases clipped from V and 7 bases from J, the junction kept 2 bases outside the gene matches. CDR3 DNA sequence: TGTGCCAGTAGTTTGACAGGGGGTGGCTACACCTTC. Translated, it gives CASSLTGGGYTF. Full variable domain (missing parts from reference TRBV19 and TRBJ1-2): DGGITQSPKYLFRKEGQNVTLSCEQNLNHDAMYWYRQDPGQGLRLIYYSQIVNDFQKGDIAEGYSVSREKKESFPLTVTSAQKNPTAFYLCASSLTGGGYTFGSGTRLTVV.

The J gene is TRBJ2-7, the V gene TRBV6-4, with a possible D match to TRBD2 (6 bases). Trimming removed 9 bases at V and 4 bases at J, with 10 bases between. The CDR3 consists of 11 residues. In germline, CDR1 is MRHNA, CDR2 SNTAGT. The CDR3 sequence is CARREDYEQYF. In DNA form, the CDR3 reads TGTGCCAGGAGGGAGGATTACGAGCAGTACTTC.

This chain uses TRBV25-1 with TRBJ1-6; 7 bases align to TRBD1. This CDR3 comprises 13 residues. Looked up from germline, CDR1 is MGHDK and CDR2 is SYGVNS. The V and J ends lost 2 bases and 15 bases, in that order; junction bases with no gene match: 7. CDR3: CASSERVQGHLHF. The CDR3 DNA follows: TGTGCCAGCAGTGAAAGGGTACAGGGGCACCTCCACTTT. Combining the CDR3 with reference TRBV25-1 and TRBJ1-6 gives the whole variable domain EADIYQTPRYLVIGTGKKITLECSQTMGHDKMYWYQQDPGMELHLIHYSYGVNSTEKGDLSSESTVSRIRTEHFPLTLESARPSHTSQYLCASSERVQGHLHFGNGTRLTVT.

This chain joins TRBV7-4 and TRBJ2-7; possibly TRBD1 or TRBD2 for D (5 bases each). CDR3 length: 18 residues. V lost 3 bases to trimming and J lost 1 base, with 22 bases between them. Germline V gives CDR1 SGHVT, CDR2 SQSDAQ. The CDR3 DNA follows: TGTGCCAGCAGCTTGACCATGAACCAGGGACCGAGATCCTACGAGCAGTACTTC. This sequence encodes CASSLTMNQGPRSYEQYF.